A selection of T cell receptor beta chains follows, all from one sample in a study of identical twins. TCRdb analysed the 5' RACE reads with MiXCR anew, one entry per CDR3 protein. The repertoire holds fewer than 650,000 distinct CDR3 sequences, with over 8.5% as singletons. These data were likewise used in another study, on yellow fever vaccine responses in identical twins.

Sequenced input: PBMCs. Every receptor here comes from a woman aged 18 to 35 in good health. Both conserved end residues are part of each CDR3. A D gene is named only where the DNA matches it firmly. Clone size is stated in some rows and not others, as once, few, many or a class when expanded.

d_call: NA; v_call: TRBV4-1; j_call: TRBJ1-2; clone_size: many; cdr3_nt: TGCGCCAGCAGCCAAGATCAAAGGCTGATTGATGGCTACACCTTC; cdr3_aa: CASSQDQRLIDGYTF
d_call: NA; v_call: TRBV18; j_call: TRBJ1-2; clone_size: NA; cdr3_nt: TGTGCCAGCTCACTGGGACAAACCCCCTATGGCTACACCTTC; cdr3_aa: CASSLGQTPYGYTF
d_call: TRBD1; v_call: TRBV5-1; j_call: TRBJ2-4; clone_size: many; cdr3_nt: TGCGCCAGCAGCTCCACCCCCGGACAGGGGTCAAACATTCAGTACTTC; cdr3_aa: CASSSTPGQGSNIQYF
d_call: NA; v_call: TRBV5-1; j_call: TRBJ2-3; clone_size: NA; cdr3_nt: TGCGCCAGCAAGATAGCGAGCACAGATACGCAGTATTTT; cdr3_aa: CASKIASTDTQYF
d_call: TRBD1; v_call: TRBV7-9; j_call: TRBJ1-6; clone_size: NA; cdr3_nt: TGTGCCAGCAGCAAAGACAGGGTGGAATCACCCCTCCACTTT; cdr3_aa: CASSKDRVESPLHF
d_call: TRBD2; v_call: TRBV20-1; j_call: TRBJ2-7; clone_size: NA; cdr3_nt: TGCAGTGCGTATCCGGGACTAGCGGCTTCCTACGAGCAGTACTTC; cdr3_aa: CSAYPGLAASYEQYF
d_call: NA; v_call: TRBV12-3/TRBV12-4; j_call: TRBJ1-5; clone_size: NA; cdr3_nt: TGTGCCAGCAAAAAAGACAGGTTGGATCAGCCCCAGCATTTT; cdr3_aa: CASKKDRLDQPQHF
d_call: NA; v_call: TRBV7-2; j_call: TRBJ2-3; clone_size: few; cdr3_nt: TGTGCCAGCAGTTTACACAGGTCTCGGCCCGCAGATACGCAGTATTTT; cdr3_aa: CASSLHRSRPADTQYF
d_call: NA; v_call: TRBV6-6; j_call: TRBJ1-4; clone_size: few; cdr3_nt: TGTGCCAGCAGTTACTCGGGGTTTGAAAAACTGTTTTTT; cdr3_aa: CASSYSGFEKLFF
d_call: TRBD1; v_call: TRBV12-3/TRBV12-4; j_call: TRBJ2-2; clone_size: many; cdr3_nt: TGTGCCAGCATTACCCGGGACAGGGGCTCCGGGGAGCTGTTTTTT; cdr3_aa: CASITRDRGSGELFF
d_call: NA; v_call: TRBV29-1; j_call: TRBJ2-3; clone_size: NA; cdr3_nt: TGCAGCGTTCCCGGCACAGATACGCAGTATTTT; cdr3_aa: CSVPGTDTQYF
d_call: NA; v_call: TRBV5-6; j_call: TRBJ2-2; clone_size: NA; cdr3_nt: TGTGCCAGCAGTCAGGACTGGGCATTCGGGGAGCTGTTTTTT; cdr3_aa: CASSQDWAFGELFF
d_call: TRBD1; v_call: TRBV6-2/TRBV6-3; j_call: TRBJ2-7; clone_size: few; cdr3_nt: TGTGCCAGCAGAAGCCTCGACAGGGACCTAAGCTACGAGCAGTACTTC; cdr3_aa: CASRSLDRDLSYEQYF
d_call: NA; v_call: TRBV4-1; j_call: TRBJ1-5; clone_size: NA; cdr3_nt: TGCGCCAGCAGCCAAGATTTATCAGCCAATCAGCCCCAGCATTTT; cdr3_aa: CASSQDLSANQPQHF
d_call: TRBD1; v_call: TRBV15; j_call: TRBJ2-5; clone_size: few; cdr3_nt: TGTGCCACCAGAGGACAGGGTGTAGAGACCCAGTACTTC; cdr3_aa: CATRGQGVETQYF
d_call: NA; v_call: TRBV9; j_call: TRBJ2-5; clone_size: many; cdr3_nt: TGTGCCAGCAGCGGGACAGAAGAGACCCAGTACTTC; cdr3_aa: CASSGTEETQYF
d_call: NA; v_call: TRBV6-2/TRBV6-3; j_call: TRBJ1-1; clone_size: few; cdr3_nt: TGTGCCAGCAGTTCCCCCCAAGAGAACACTGAAGCTTTCTTT; cdr3_aa: CASSSPQENTEAFF
d_call: TRBD2; v_call: TRBV4-1; j_call: TRBJ2-7; clone_size: NA; cdr3_nt: TGCGCCAGCAGCCAAGGCTGGACTAGCGGGATCTACGAGCAGTACTTC; cdr3_aa: CASSQGWTSGIYEQYF
d_call: NA; v_call: TRBV5-4; j_call: TRBJ2-7; clone_size: few; cdr3_nt: TGTGCCAGCAGCCCGAGGGGGGTCGACTACGAGCAGTACTTC; cdr3_aa: CASSPRGVDYEQYF
d_call: TRBD2; v_call: TRBV29-1; j_call: TRBJ2-2; clone_size: many; cdr3_nt: TGCAGCGCACGACTAGCGGGTACGAACACCGGGGAGCTGTTTTTT; cdr3_aa: CSARLAGTNTGELFF
d_call: NA; v_call: TRBV12-3/TRBV12-4; j_call: TRBJ1-1; clone_size: many; cdr3_nt: TGTGCCAGCAGTGGGATGAACACTGAAGCTTTCTTT; cdr3_aa: CASSGMNTEAFF
d_call: TRBD2; v_call: TRBV11-1; j_call: TRBJ2-7; clone_size: many; cdr3_nt: TGTGCCAGCAGCTTAGACCGGGAGGTAACCTACGAGCAGTACTTC; cdr3_aa: CASSLDREVTYEQYF
d_call: NA; v_call: TRBV20-1; j_call: TRBJ2-2; clone_size: few; cdr3_nt: TGCAGTGCTAGGCCGGGCTCTCTCACCGGGGAGCTGTTTTTT; cdr3_aa: CSARPGSLTGELFF
d_call: TRBD1; v_call: TRBV11-1; j_call: TRBJ2-7; clone_size: few; cdr3_nt: TGTGCCACGGATTGGAGTCCGCGAGACGGGACAGGGGGGTTTTCCTACGAGCAGTACTTC; cdr3_aa: CATDWSPRDGTGGFSYEQYF
d_call: TRBD2; v_call: TRBV11-2; j_call: TRBJ2-1; clone_size: NA; cdr3_nt: TGTGCCAGCAGCAAGACTAGCGGGAGGTGGAACAATGAGCAGTTCTTC; cdr3_aa: CASSKTSGRWNNEQFF
d_call: NA; v_call: TRBV29-1; j_call: TRBJ1-1; clone_size: many; cdr3_nt: TGCAGCGTTGCGTCCGGGGGAGGTACTGAAGCTTTCTTT; cdr3_aa: CSVASGGGTEAFF
d_call: TRBD1; v_call: TRBV28; j_call: TRBJ2-1; clone_size: NA; cdr3_nt: TGTGCCAGCAGTTTAACCCGGGGACAGGGGGCGTCCTACAATGAGCAGTTCTTC; cdr3_aa: CASSLTRGQGASYNEQFF
d_call: NA; v_call: TRBV6-1; j_call: TRBJ2-3; clone_size: NA; cdr3_nt: TGTGCCAGCAGTGAAGCGGGAAAGGGCACAGATACGCAGTATTTT; cdr3_aa: CASSEAGKGTDTQYF
d_call: NA; v_call: TRBV7-8; j_call: TRBJ2-3; clone_size: many; cdr3_nt: TGTGCCAGCAGCTTAGAATTTAGAGCGGACGCTAGCACAGATACGCAGTATTTT; cdr3_aa: CASSLEFRADASTDTQYF
d_call: NA; v_call: TRBV7-8; j_call: TRBJ2-1; clone_size: few; cdr3_nt: TGTGCCGGCAGCTTAATGGTAATTACCTACGTGGATGAGCAGTTCTTC; cdr3_aa: CAGSLMVITYVDEQFF
d_call: NA; v_call: TRBV2; j_call: TRBJ2-2; clone_size: NA; cdr3_nt: TGTGCCAGCAAAACCCCAGACCCGAGCCCCGGGGAGCTGTTTTTT; cdr3_aa: CASKTPDPSPGELFF
d_call: TRBD2; v_call: TRBV20-1; j_call: TRBJ2-7; clone_size: NA; cdr3_nt: TGCAGTGCTACCCCGGCGGGAGTGCACGAGCAGTACTTC; cdr3_aa: CSATPAGVHEQYF
d_call: NA; v_call: TRBV9; j_call: TRBJ1-6; clone_size: few; cdr3_nt: TGTGCCAGCAGCCGGACACAAAAAGTTAATTCACCCCTCCACTTT; cdr3_aa: CASSRTQKVNSPLHF
d_call: TRBD1; v_call: TRBV12-3/TRBV12-4; j_call: TRBJ2-2; clone_size: NA; cdr3_nt: TGTGCCAGCAGCGGAGGACAGGTCAACGCGAACACCGGGGAGCTGTTTTTT; cdr3_aa: CASSGGQVNANTGELFF
d_call: NA; v_call: TRBV5-1; j_call: TRBJ2-7; clone_size: NA; cdr3_nt: TGCGCCAGCAGTATTACCAGGGGTCCGACGTGGGAGCAGTACTTC; cdr3_aa: CASSITRGPTWEQYF
d_call: TRBD1; v_call: TRBV27; j_call: TRBJ1-4; clone_size: NA; cdr3_nt: TGTGCCAGCAGTCTCCGGGACAGGCCGTCCGAAAAACTGTTTTTT; cdr3_aa: CASSLRDRPSEKLFF
d_call: TRBD2; v_call: TRBV7-8; j_call: TRBJ2-7; clone_size: few; cdr3_nt: TGTGCCAGTTCGGGGGGAGCGCACTCCTACGAGCAGTACTTC; cdr3_aa: CASSGGAHSYEQYF
d_call: NA; v_call: TRBV3-1; j_call: TRBJ1-2; clone_size: many; cdr3_nt: TGTGCCAGCAGCCAAGACAGGGGACGGCTTTATGGCTACACCTTC; cdr3_aa: CASSQDRGRLYGYTF
d_call: NA; v_call: TRBV20-1; j_call: TRBJ2-1; clone_size: many; cdr3_nt: TGCAGTGCTAGCGAGTGGACCCCTTACAATGAGCAGTTCTTC; cdr3_aa: CSASEWTPYNEQFF
d_call: TRBD2; v_call: TRBV4-2; j_call: TRBJ2-1; clone_size: many; cdr3_nt: TGTGCCAGCAGATCCCCGGGACTAGCGGGGGGGAGCTCCTACAATGAGCAGTTCTTC; cdr3_aa: CASRSPGLAGGSSYNEQFF
d_call: TRBD2; v_call: TRBV7-9; j_call: TRBJ2-1; clone_size: many; cdr3_nt: TGTGCCAGCAGCCCGACTAGCGGGAGGGCATACAATGAGCAGTTCTTC; cdr3_aa: CASSPTSGRAYNEQFF
d_call: NA; v_call: TRBV5-6; j_call: TRBJ1-1; clone_size: many; cdr3_nt: TGTGCCAGCAGCTTGGTCAGGGCGAACACTGAAGCTTTCTTT; cdr3_aa: CASSLVRANTEAFF
d_call: NA; v_call: TRBV5-1; j_call: TRBJ2-5; clone_size: many; cdr3_nt: TGCGCCAGCAGCTTGAGCGAGGGTCGCCAAGAGACCCAGTACTTC; cdr3_aa: CASSLSEGRQETQYF
d_call: NA; v_call: TRBV7-8; j_call: TRBJ2-5; clone_size: many; cdr3_nt: TGTGCCAGCAGTCCAATTAGCGGCTCAACGGGGGAGACCCAGTACTTC; cdr3_aa: CASSPISGSTGETQYF
d_call: TRBD2; v_call: TRBV20-1; j_call: TRBJ2-7; clone_size: few; cdr3_nt: TGCAGTGCTAGGGCTAGCGGGGGGAGCCAAATGGCCGAGCAGTACTTC; cdr3_aa: CSARASGGSQMAEQYF
d_call: NA; v_call: TRBV19; j_call: TRBJ1-5; clone_size: NA; cdr3_nt: TGTGCCAGTATGGGGGATAAGAGGCATTTT; cdr3_aa: CASMGDKRHF
d_call: TRBD2; v_call: TRBV20-1; j_call: TRBJ2-7; clone_size: many; cdr3_nt: TGCAGTGCTCACAGCGGGGAACGAATCCCGGATCCATACTACGAGCAGTACTTC; cdr3_aa: CSAHSGERIPDPYYEQYF
d_call: NA; v_call: TRBV5-5; j_call: TRBJ2-5; clone_size: many; cdr3_nt: TGTGCCAGCAGCTTGGTGTCTGGTCGAGAGACCCAGTACTTC; cdr3_aa: CASSLVSGRETQYF
d_call: TRBD1; v_call: TRBV7-2; j_call: TRBJ2-7; clone_size: NA; cdr3_nt: TGTGCCAGCAGCCTGGACAGGGGGGTGTACGAGCAGTACTTC; cdr3_aa: CASSLDRGVYEQYF
d_call: TRBD2; v_call: TRBV11-2; j_call: TRBJ2-3; clone_size: many; cdr3_nt: TGTGCCAGCAGTCGCCGGGTTGGTTTAGCGGGGGGGCGGCTGAGAGATACGCAGTATTTT; cdr3_aa: CASSRRVGLAGGRLRDTQYF
d_call: TRBD1; v_call: TRBV5-6; j_call: TRBJ2-3; clone_size: few; cdr3_nt: TGTGCCAGCAGCTTCGGGACAGGGATCACAGATACGCAGTATTTT; cdr3_aa: CASSFGTGITDTQYF
d_call: NA; v_call: TRBV6-2/TRBV6-3; j_call: TRBJ1-1; clone_size: NA; cdr3_nt: TGTGCCAGCAGTTACGAGTCTAACACTGAAGCTTTCTTT; cdr3_aa: CASSYESNTEAFF
d_call: TRBD1; v_call: TRBV28; j_call: TRBJ2-7; clone_size: many; cdr3_nt: TGTGCCAGCAGTTTATGGGACAGGTTCACCTACGAGCAGTACTTC; cdr3_aa: CASSLWDRFTYEQYF
d_call: NA; v_call: TRBV18; j_call: TRBJ1-5; clone_size: few; cdr3_nt: TGTGCCAGCTCACCACGCCAGGGCGAGGGTCAGCCCCAGCATTTT; cdr3_aa: CASSPRQGEGQPQHF
d_call: NA; v_call: TRBV29-1; j_call: TRBJ1-1; clone_size: many; cdr3_nt: TGCAGCGTTGAAGATAGGACCGCCATGAACACTGAAGCTTTCTTT; cdr3_aa: CSVEDRTAMNTEAFF